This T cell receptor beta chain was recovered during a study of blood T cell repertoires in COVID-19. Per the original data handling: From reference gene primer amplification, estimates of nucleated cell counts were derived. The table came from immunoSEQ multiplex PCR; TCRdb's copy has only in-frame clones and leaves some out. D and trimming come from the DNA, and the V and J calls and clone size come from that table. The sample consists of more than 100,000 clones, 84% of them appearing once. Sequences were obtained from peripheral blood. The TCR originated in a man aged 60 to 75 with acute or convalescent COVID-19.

The CDR3 DNA sequence: TGTGCCAGCACCCGGACAGGCCCTGATCAGCCCCAGCATTTT. It yields the protein CASTRTGPDQPQHF. This chain links TRBV27 with TRBJ1-5; 7 bases match TRBD1. The CDR3 is 14 residues long. The ends lost 7 bases at V and 5 bases at J; junction bases unmatched: 8. Germline CDR1 is MNHEY and CDR2 is SMNVEV (reference sequence).